This passage covers 21 T cell receptor beta chains from one sample sequenced in a study of regulatory T cells in long-lasting Graves disease. Specified time point: newly diagnosed GD, antithyroid drugs for less than 3 months. Generation of the TCR library employed RNA extracted from PBMCs. CDR3-region Arm-PCR and iRepertoire HTBI primers produced the TCR beta libraries. TCRdb reprocessed the multiplex PCR reads with MiXCR, giving one entry per CDR3 protein. This sample has about 240,000 distinct CDR3 sequences; 20% occur once, and the top ten carry around 14%. Sequenced here: peripheral blood mononuclear cells (PBMCs), sampled at new diagnosis, from a patient treated with antithyroid drugs. The receptors shown here come from a female donor with Graves disease.

Remarks on this clonotype: At one end the junction does not follow the germline gene, possibly because of a read error. The chain is built from TRBV29-1 and TRBJ2-6, with 7 positions matching TRBD2. The CDR3 has 11 amino acids. Germline assignment: CDR1 SQVTM and CDR2 ANQGSEA. CDR3 DNA sequence: TGCAGCGTTTGGGGGGGCAACGTCCTGACTTTC. Amino acids: CSVWGGNVLTF.

Of note for this clonotype: A much larger clone is a single base away; this may be a read error. The J gene is TRBJ1-2, the V gene TRBV19, with 8 nucleotides matching TRBD1. CDR1 is LNHDA and CDR2 is SQIVND in the germline V gene (reference sequence). The CDR3 spans 15 residues. The V and J ends lost 11 bases and 4 bases, in that order; junction bases with no gene match: 15. Here the CDR3 DNA reads TGTGCCCCTTTCTCCGTGGGACAGGCAATCTATGGCTACACCTTC. It is translated as CAPFSVGQAIYGYTF.

Notes on this clonotype: The CDR3 carries no conserved terminal phenylalanine or tryptophan, so it likely arises from a read error. The chain employs TRBV9 and TRBJ2-3, with no clear D. CDR1 is SGDLS, CDR2 YYNGEE, per germline. Trimming took off 0 bases at V and 2 bases at J, with 10 bases between the two ends. The CDR3 sequence is 15 residues long. CDR3 loop: CASSVGGRLTDTQYL. Here the CDR3 DNA reads TGTGCCAGCAGCGTAGGGGGTCGACTCACAGATACGCAGTATCTT.

This clonotype was found many times. The chain joins TRBV5-1 to TRBJ2-7; D gene unclear. The CDR3 consists of 13 residues. CDR1 SGHRS and CDR2 YFSETQ come from the germline V gene. V lost 1 base, J lost 5 bases, and 10 bases lay in between. CDR3 DNA sequence: TGCGCCAGCAGCTTGTTAGGGCGGAACGAGCAGTACTTC. Translating gives CASSLLGRNEQYF.

This clonotype was counted many times. The chain combines TRBV20-1 with TRBJ2-1, with D perhaps TRBD1 or TRBD2 (5 bases each). Germline CDR1 and CDR2: DFQATT and SNEGSKA (reference sequence). The CDR3 has 16 amino acids. The V end lost 1 base, the J end lost 6 bases, and 19 bases lay between the germline ends. Written as DNA, the CDR3 is TGCAGTGCTAGAGTACTTTCTCAACCTGGGGGCAATGAGCAGTTCTTC. Translation: CSARVLSQPGGNEQFF.

Many counts were recorded for this clonotype. This sequence joins TRBV24-1 and TRBJ2-1; no reliable D call. Germline V gives CDR1 KGHDR, CDR2 SFDVKD. The length of the CDR3 is 13 residues. V lost 5 bases to trimming and J lost 3 bases, with 7 bases between them. This CDR3 is CATSVALYNEQFF. CDR3 bases: TGTGCCACCAGTGTGGCTCTCTACAATGAGCAGTTCTTC.

A remark on this clonotype: A read error may be the cause here, since a much bigger clone is one base away. The chain carries TRBV29-1 and TRBJ2-5, with D possibly being TRBD1 (5 bases). The germline V gene has CDR1 SQVTM and CDR2 ANQGSEA. The CDR3 is 11 residues long. CDR3 region: CSVRQQEAQYF. The CDR3, as DNA: TGCAGCGTTCGACAGCAAGAGGCCCAGTACTTC.

With respect to this clonotype: It may be a read error: a sequence one base away is much more abundant. The CDR3 carries no conserved terminal phenylalanine or tryptophan, so it likely arises from a read error. The chain employs TRBV6-5 and TRBJ2-6; D is unclear. CDR1 is MNHEY and CDR2 is SVGAGI in the germline V gene. V was shortened by 3 bases and J by 4 bases, with 10 bases between the two germline ends. The CDR3 length is 15 residues. For the CDR3, the DNA is TGTGCCAGCAGTTATCGTGCGTCGGGGGCCAACGTCCTGACTCTC. Encoded protein: CASSYRASGANVLTL.

Comment on this clonotype: One base separates it from a far larger clone, so it is likely a read error. This rearrangement joins TRBV20-1 to TRBJ2-4, with 10 bases that match TRBD2. CDR1 and CDR2 (germline): DFQATT, SNEGSKA (reference sequence). V lost 5 bases, J lost 13 bases, and 14 bases stayed unmatched. The CDR3 contains 14 residues. CDR3 nucleotides: TGCAGTGCTGCACTAGCGGGGTTCAACAATGAGCAGTACTTC. It codes for CSAALAGFNNEQYF.

This clonotype was recorded many times. The V gene is TRBV20-1, the J gene TRBJ2-7, with D perhaps TRBD1 or TRBD2 (5 bases each). The V end lost 5 bases, the J end lost 4 bases, and 15 bases lay between the germline ends. CDR1 is DFQATT and CDR2 is SNEGSKA in the germline V gene (reference sequence). The CDR3 totals 13 residues. The CDR3 region is CSAQTGDGYEQYF. CDR3 sequence (DNA): TGCAGTGCTCAAACCGGGGACGGTTACGAGCAGTACTTC.

This clonotype was picked up many times. The chain carries TRBV28 and TRBJ2-2, with 7 bases aligning to TRBD1. J was trimmed by 0 bases and V by 5 bases; bases with no gene match: 6. This CDR3 contains 16 residues. Germline CDR1 is MDHEN and CDR2 is SYDVKM. CDR3 amino acids: CASSPPGTANTGELFF. The CDR3 bases are TGTGCCAGCAGTCCCCCCGGGACAGCGAACACCGGGGAGCTGTTTTTT.

In its sample, this clonotype was seen many times. The V gene is TRBV27, the J gene TRBJ2-4, with D perhaps TRBD2 (6 bases). Trimming pared 8 bases from V and 9 bases from J, leaving 11 bases between. The CDR3 has 11 residues. Germline CDR1 MNHEY, CDR2 SMNVEV (reference sequence). This chain's CDR3 is CASGGESIQYF. As DNA, the CDR3 is TGTGCCAGCGGCGGGGAGAGCATTCAGTACTTC.

V and J are TRBV7-9 and TRBJ2-1; D possibly corresponds to TRBD1 (6 bases). The CDR3 contains 13 residues. CDR1 is SEHNR, CDR2 FQNEAQ, per germline (reference sequence). Trimming left V 2 bases short and J 12 bases short, with 14 bases between. The DNA for the CDR3 is TGTGCCAGCAGCTTATACAACAGGGTGGGGCAGTTCTTC. It translates to CASSLYNRVGQFF.

The rearrangement links TRBV30 to TRBJ2-7; 8 bases are a match to TRBD1. The V segment lost 3 bases and the J segment 3 bases; nucleotides outside the gene matches: 10. The germline gives CDR1 GTSNPN, CDR2 SVGIG (reference sequence). The CDR3 loop spans 15 amino acids. The CDR3 loop is CAWSGQGMRVYEQYF. The DNA of the CDR3 is TGTGCCTGGAGCGGACAGGGAATGAGGGTCTACGAGCAGTACTTC.

In DNA, the CDR3 is TGTGCCAGCAGTGAAGGACTAGATCCAGATACGCAGTATTTT. Protein: CASSEGLDPDTQYF. The chain combines TRBV2 with TRBJ2-3; a possible D gene is TRBD2 (6 bases). The CDR3 is 14 amino acids. CDR1 and CDR2 (germline): SNHLY, FYNNEI. Trimming cost V 1 base and J 4 bases, with 9 bases left between them.

This clonotype was observed many times. The rearrangement uses TRBV19 and TRBJ1-1, with D tentatively TRBD1 (5 bases). The V and J ends lost 9 bases and 4 bases respectively, with 21 bases between them. The germline V gene encodes CDR1 LNHDA and CDR2 SQIVND (reference sequence). The CDR3 runs 15 residues. CDR3 nucleotide sequence: TGTGCCAGCTCCAGGAAGGGGACGACCACCACTGAAGCTTTCTTT. Its protein is CASSRKGTTTTEAFF. The full variable domain, in which reference TRBV19 and TRBJ1-1 provide the parts outside the CDR3, is DGGITQSPKYLFRKEGQNVTLSCEQNLNHDAMYWYRQDPGQGLRLIYYSQIVNDFQKGDIAEGYSVSREKKESFPLTVTSAQKNPTAFYLCASSRKGTTTTEAFFGQGTRLTVV.

This clonotype was observed at least ten times. The rearrangement uses TRBV12-3 or TRBV12-4 and TRBJ2-1; 7 bases are shared with TRBD2. This CDR3 has 13 amino acids. The junction had 6 bases not matched to a gene; V was cut back by 5 bases and J by 8 bases. CDR3 DNA sequence: TGTGCCAGCAGTCCAGAGGCGGGAGATGAGCAGTTCTTC. This gives the protein CASSPEAGDEQFF.

This clonotype was detected ten times or more. Possible read error: a much larger clone is one base away. The chain employs TRBV2 and TRBJ2-1; perhaps TRBD1 as D (6 bases). The CDR3 loop spans 14 amino acids. Germline-derived CDR1 and CDR2 are SNHLY and FYNNEI. V lost 10 bases and J lost 7, with 20 bases in between. Here the CDR3 DNA reads TGTGCCATCACCTTGAGGACAGAGGAAAATGAGCAGTTCTTC. Residues: CAITLRTEENEQFF.

This clonotype was picked up many times. The J gene is TRBJ2-7, the V gene TRBV6-1; 7 bases agree with TRBD2. The CDR3 extends over 14 amino acids. V shed 5 bases and J 3 bases; nucleotides not matched to a gene: 7. Germline V gives CDR1 MNHNS, CDR2 SASEGT. The CDR3 nucleotides read TGTGCCAGCAGTAAGGGACTACAAAACTACGAGCAGTACTTC. Translating it yields CASSKGLQNYEQYF.

This clonotype was seen ten or more times. The chain combines TRBV19 with TRBJ2-7; 10 bases fit TRBD2. The CDR3 has 15 amino acids. Germline lookup yields CDR1 LNHDA and CDR2 SQIVND (reference sequence). V was clipped by 1 base and J by 5 bases; unmatched bases: 5. CDR3 nucleotides: TGTGCCAGTAGTATAGCAGCGGGAGGGCCTCACGAGCAGTACTTC. Translation: CASSIAAGGPHEQYF.

In this sample, this clonotype turned up many times. The CDR3 DNA is TGCAGTGCTAGCGACGGCTATGGCTACACCTTC. It specifies CSASDGYGYTF. The J gene is TRBJ1-2, the V gene TRBV20-1; D is unclear. Looked up from germline, CDR1 is DFQATT and CDR2 is SNEGSKA (reference sequence). V lost 3 bases to trimming and J lost 4 bases, with 6 bases between them. This CDR3 region has 11 residues.